Below, 18 T cell receptor beta chains from the same sample are listed, as sequenced in a study of T cell responses to AZD1222 COVID-19 vaccine. The table came from immunoSEQ multiplex PCR; TCRdb's copy has only in-frame clones and leaves some out. This table has roughly 93,000 clones, about 90% appearing once. Sequenced material: peripheral blood, taken on day 0 of MenACWY control vaccination. These receptors all stem from an adult in good health.

The chain uses TRBV25-1 and TRBJ2-1, with 10 bases identical to TRBD1. This CDR3 contains 15 residues. CDR1 is MGHDK, CDR2 SYGVNS, per germline. V lost 5 bases, J lost 6 bases, and 7 bases stayed unmatched. The CDR3 loop reads CASSTPGQGTNEQFF. As DNA, the CDR3 is TGTGCCAGCAGTACTCCGGGACAGGGGACCAATGAGCAGTTCTTC.

The chain recombines TRBV7-3 with TRBJ2-3; unclear D gene. V lost 2 bases and J lost 0, with 6 bases in between. The germline CDR1 and CDR2 sequences are SGHTA and FQGTGA. The CDR3 loop spans 14 amino acids. The CDR3 sequence is CASSLGVSTDTQYF. In nucleotides, the CDR3 is TGTGCCAGCAGCTTAGGAGTTAGCACAGATACGCAGTATTTT.

This chain uses TRBV5-4 with TRBJ2-1; the match to TRBD2 covers 9 bases. This CDR3 has 16 amino acids. V shed 4 bases, J shed 3 bases, and the junction held 8 bases outside the gene matches. Germline V CDR1 and CDR2: SGHNT, YYREEE (reference sequence). DNA for the CDR3: TGTGCCAGCAGCCCGGGAGCGGGGGGTAACTACAATGAGCAGTTCTTC. It translates to CASSPGAGGNYNEQFF.

V and J are TRBV10-3 and TRBJ1-1; D is unresolved. CDR3 size: 16 residues. V lost 0 bases to trimming and J lost 0 bases, with 11 bases between them. Germline V gene data show CDR1 as ENHRY and CDR2 as SYGVKD. The CDR3 sequence: CAISESTLQVNTEAFF. CDR3 DNA sequence: TGTGCCATCAGTGAGTCGACTCTCCAGGTGAACACTGAAGCTTTCTTT.

This chain connects TRBV5-6 to TRBJ2-7, with D tentatively TRBD2 (5 bases). This CDR3 spans 15 amino acids. Deletions cut 5 bases from V and 0 bases from J, with 15 bases between. The germline gives CDR1 SGHDT, CDR2 YYEEEE. The CDR3 protein is CASSSGLLSSYEQYF. CDR3 nucleotides: TGTGCCAGCAGTTCCGGACTTCTGAGCTCCTACGAGCAGTACTTC.

This chain connects TRBV9 to TRBJ1-1; no firm D call. The CDR3 is 16 residues long. The germline V gene has CDR1 SGDLS and CDR2 YYNGEE. V was cut by 3 bases and J by 0 bases, with 15 bases left in between. CDR3 sequence: CASSGNPEVMNTEAFF. The CDR3 bases are TGTGCCAGCAGCGGGAACCCCGAAGTCATGAACACTGAAGCTTTCTTT.

V usage is TRBV19 and J usage is TRBJ2-5, with TRBD2 matching 10 bases. V trimming: 7 bases; J trimming: 1 base; junction bases outside the gene matches: 3. Germline values: CDR1 LNHDA, CDR2 SQIVND (reference sequence). This CDR3 spans 14 amino acids. CDR3 region: CASTSGGAQETQYF. The DNA of the CDR3 is TGTGCCAGTACGAGCGGGGGGGCCCAAGAGACCCAGTACTTC.

This sequence joins TRBV12-3 or TRBV12-4 and TRBJ1-4, with D unresolved. The CDR3 contains 11 residues. V lost 5 bases and J 5 bases, leaving 3 bases between the germline ends. CDR3 in amino acids: CASSPNEKLFF. For the CDR3, the DNA is TGTGCCAGCAGTCCCAATGAAAAACTGTTTTTT.

The chain has TRBV6-1 and TRBJ1-6, with TRBD1 as a possible D gene (5 bases). Trimming cost V 3 bases and J 5 bases, with 8 bases left between them. From germline, CDR1 is MNHNS and CDR2 SASEGT. The CDR3 has 14 residues. The CDR3 nucleotides are TGTGCCAGCAGTGAGCGGGGGGATAATTCACCCCTCCACTTT. Protein: CASSERGDNSPLHF.

The V gene is TRBV11-3, the J gene TRBJ2-1; 9 bases align to TRBD2. The CDR3 extends over 15 amino acids. CDR1 is SGHNT and CDR2 is YENEEA in the germline V gene. The ends lost 3 bases at V and 5 bases at J; junction bases unmatched: 5. CDR3 bases: TGTGCCAGCAGCTTTGGAGCGGGGGGCAACAATGAGCAGTTCTTC. Translated: CASSFGAGGNNEQFF.

The chain uses TRBV4-3 and TRBJ1-1, with D possibly being TRBD1 (6 bases). The CDR3 runs 14 residues. Germline V gives CDR1 LGHNA, CDR2 YSLEER. Trimming took 0 bases from V and 4 from J, leaving 9 bases between them. CDR3 nucleotide sequence: TGCGCCAGCAGCCAAGAGCAGGGGCGCACTGAAGCTTTCTTT. Its translation is CASSQEQGRTEAFF.

V is TRBV7-3 and J is TRBJ2-2; no reliable D call. The CDR3 has 12 residues. V lost 1 base and J 9 bases, leaving 6 bases between the germline ends. The germline CDR1 and CDR2 sequences are SGHTA and FQGTGA. The DNA of the CDR3 is TGTGCCAGCAGCTTAAACGGGTGGGAGCTGTTTTTT. This encodes CASSLNGWELFF.

The chain couples TRBV6-2 or TRBV6-3 to TRBJ2-7; D uncertain. Germline-derived CDR1 and CDR2 are MNHEY and SVGEGT. The V end lost 5 bases, the J end lost 5 bases, and 16 bases lay between the germline ends. The CDR3 covers 14 residues. CDR3 sequence: CASSPPVIADEQYF. The CDR3 bases are TGTGCCAGCAGTCCCCCTGTAATAGCTGACGAGCAGTACTTC.

This clone was picked up one time. The chain couples TRBV10-3 to TRBJ1-5; D possibly corresponds to TRBD1 (5 bases). The CDR3 consists of 15 residues. Trimming removed 3 bases from V and 1 base from J, with 10 bases in between. The germline gives CDR1 ENHRY, CDR2 SYGVKD. CDR3 bases: TGTGCCATCAGTGATCAGGGTACAAGCAATCAGCCCCAGCATTTT. The encoded protein is CAISDQGTSNQPQHF.

This clone showed up just once. The chain recombines TRBV6-5 with TRBJ1-1; 7 nucleotides line up with TRBD1. The CDR3 is made up of 12 amino acids. V lost 0 bases, J lost 8 bases, and 0 bases stayed unmatched. Germline lookup yields CDR1 MNHEY and CDR2 SVGAGI. CDR3 sequence (DNA): TGTGCCAGCAGTTACTCGACAGGGGAAGCTTTCTTT. It is translated as CASSYSTGEAFF.

The V and J genes are TRBV10-1 and TRBJ2-7, with D possibly TRBD2 on 6 matching bases. Germline loops: CDR1 WNHNN, CDR2 SYGVQD (reference sequence). The CDR3 sequence is 15 residues long. V was trimmed by 4 bases and J by 1 base, leaving 14 bases between them. CDR3 nucleotides: TGCGCCAGCAGTGCTAAGCAGCGGGTATCCTACGAGCAGTACTTC. As protein: CASSAKQRVSYEQYF.

This sequence joins TRBV5-6 and TRBJ2-7; weak D call: TRBD1 (6 bases). The CDR3 is 14 amino acids. The germline CDR1 and CDR2 sequences are SGHDT and YYEEEE. V was trimmed by 3 bases and J by 8 bases, leaving 18 bases between them. In DNA form, the CDR3 reads TGTGCCAGCAGCTACCAACAGGGCATCAGCAAGCAGTACTTC. Translating it yields CASSYQQGISKQYF.

The table lists this clone with a count of one. The genes are TRBV30 and TRBJ2-2; D gene uncertain. Germline lookup yields CDR1 GTSNPN and CDR2 SVGIG (reference sequence). The V gene lost 3 bases and the J gene lost 3 bases, with 8 bases spanning the gap. The CDR3 contains 13 residues. The CDR3 DNA reads TGTGCCTGGAGGGTCCGGGACACCGGGGAGCTGTTTTTT. Protein product: CAWRVRDTGELFF.